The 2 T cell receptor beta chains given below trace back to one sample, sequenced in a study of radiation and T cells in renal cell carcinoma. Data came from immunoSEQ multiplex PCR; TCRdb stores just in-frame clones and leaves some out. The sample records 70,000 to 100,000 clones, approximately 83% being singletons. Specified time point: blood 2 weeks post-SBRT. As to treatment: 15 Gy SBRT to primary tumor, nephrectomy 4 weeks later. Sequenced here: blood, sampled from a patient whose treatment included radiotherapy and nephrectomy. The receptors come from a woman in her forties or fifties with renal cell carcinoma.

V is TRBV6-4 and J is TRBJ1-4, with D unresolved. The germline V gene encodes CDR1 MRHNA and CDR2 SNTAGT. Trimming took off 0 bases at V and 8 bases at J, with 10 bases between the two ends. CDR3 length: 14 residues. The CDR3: CASSDSPGSEKLFF. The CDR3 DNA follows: TGTGCCAGCAGTGACTCACCGGGTTCAGAAAAACTGTTTTTT.

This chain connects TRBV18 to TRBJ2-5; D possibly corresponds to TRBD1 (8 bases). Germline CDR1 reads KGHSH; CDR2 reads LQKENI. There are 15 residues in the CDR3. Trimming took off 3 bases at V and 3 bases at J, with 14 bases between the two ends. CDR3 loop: CASSPQTGGEETQYF. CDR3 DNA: TGTGCCAGCTCACCCCAAACAGGGGGGGAAGAGACCCAGTACTTC.